This record covers a single T cell receptor (beta chain). Its antigen is not known. This CDR3 is built from 17 residues. The germline V and J ends were trimmed by 0 bases and 3 bases, with 14 bases remaining between them. Germline CDR1 reads SGHTA; CDR2 reads FQGNSA. This record belongs to a study of cytomegalovirus exposure and HLA in healthy donors. Study-level points and caveats: Subsequent analysis of the approximately 120 validation repertoires found a tendency for first-cohort TCR clusters to co-occur. Both high specificity and high sensitivity reportedly marked the classifier's diagnosis of cytomegalovirus status.

These donors were members of the roughly 110-subject validation cohort, a group separate from the roughly 670-subject first cohort. Clones were sequenced by immunoSEQ multiplex PCR, and TCRdb holds only the in-frame ones, with some missing. This sample has more than 20,000 clones; 95% to 97% occur once, and the top ten carry over 9.5%. The source is a man under 40 in good health and CMV-seropositive. The material sequenced was PBMCs. The chain combines TRBV7-2 with TRBJ2-2; D ambiguous. Written as DNA, the CDR3 is TGTGCCAGCAGCTTAGCCCTCGGGTCTTCCTACACCGGGGAGCTGTTTTTT. It specifies CASSLALGSSYTGELFF.